The next 17 T cell receptor beta chains were all read from a single sample in a study of blood T cell repertoires in COVID-19 (dated by TCRdb to between 2020 and 2021). The library came from the immunoSEQ multiplex PCR assay. This is the immuneACCESS table as TCRdb keeps it, with only in-frame sequences that have V and J called. A part of the clones is gone; compared with another copy, unresolved V genes explain less than half, and the rest is unexplained. This sample holds hundreds of thousands of clones; over 75% were observed only once. Roughly 5% of the sample goes to the ten largest clones. Sequenced material: peripheral blood. Receptor source: a man aged 45-60 years with active or convalescent COVID-19.

The genes are TRBV6-5 and TRBJ1-4; weak D call: TRBD1 (5 bases). Germline V CDR1 and CDR2: MNHEY, SVGAGI. CDR3 length: 14 residues. The V and J ends lost 0 bases and 8 bases respectively, with 10 bases between them. CDR3 DNA: TGTGCCAGCAGTTACTCCCCGACAGTCGAAAAACTGTTTTTT. Translation gives CASSYSPTVEKLFF.

The V call is TRBV30, the J call TRBJ2-2; possible D gene TRBD1, 5 bases. Looked up from germline, CDR1 is GTSNPN and CDR2 is SVGIG (reference sequence). V lost 3 bases and J 5 bases, leaving 13 bases between the germline ends. The CDR3 runs 14 residues. The CDR3 region has the DNA TGTGCCTGGAGCGCCCTGGGGCTAACCGGGGAGCTGTTTTTT. It specifies CAWSALGLTGELFF.

This chain joins TRBV12-5 and TRBJ2-1; TRBD1 matches at 9 bases. V trimming: 5 bases; J trimming: 5 bases; junction bases outside the gene matches: 13. CDR1 is LGHNT, CDR2 FRNRAP, per germline. This CDR3 comprises 17 residues. In DNA form, the CDR3 reads TGTGCTAGTGGTAAGGACAGGGGAGGACTCGCTAACAATGAGCAGTTCTTC. Its translation is CASGKDRGGLANNEQFF.

The chain combines TRBV19 with TRBJ1-4; unclear D gene. The CDR3 is 11 residues long. Germline assignment: CDR1 LNHDA and CDR2 SQIVND (reference sequence). Between the trimmed V and J ends, which lost 4 bases and 8 bases, there was a span of 5 bases. The CDR3 loop reads CASSTGEKLFF. CDR3 DNA sequence: TGTGCCAGTAGTACGGGGGAAAAACTGTTTTTT.

This clone was seen a handful of times. The chain is built from TRBV10-3 and TRBJ2-1; TRBD2 matches at 9 bases. Germline V gene data show CDR1 as ENHRY and CDR2 as SYGVKD. With 7 bases clipped from V and 1 base from J, the junction kept 5 bases outside the gene matches. The CDR3 runs 15 residues. CDR3 sequence: CAITSSGTSYNEQFF. The CDR3 coding sequence is TGTGCCATCACCTCTAGCGGGACTTCCTACAATGAGCAGTTCTTC.

V usage is TRBV7-9 and J usage is TRBJ2-7, with 14 positions matching TRBD2. Germline CDR1 and CDR2: SEHNR and FQNEAQ (reference sequence). This CDR3 contains 16 residues. V shed 5 bases, J shed 7 bases, and the junction held 10 bases outside the gene matches. CDR3 sequence (DNA): TGTGCCAGCAGCCCTTCGGGACTAGCGGGGGTGAGAGAGCAGTACTTC. Translation: CASSPSGLAGVREQYF.

The rearrangement joins TRBV29-1 to TRBJ2-1; tentative D call: TRBD2 (7 bases). CDR1 and CDR2 from the germline V gene are SQVTM and ANQGSEA. The CDR3 has 14 amino acids. Trimming stripped 0 bases from V and 6 bases from J, with 12 bases between. The CDR3 sequence is CSVEDAGAFNEQFF. The CDR3 DNA reads TGCAGCGTTGAAGACGCGGGGGCCTTCAATGAGCAGTTCTTC.

The V and J genes are TRBV28 and TRBJ1-4; D perhaps matches TRBD1 (5 bases). This CDR3 region has 11 residues. Trimming removed 6 bases at V and 8 bases at J, with 7 bases between. Looked up from germline, CDR1 is MDHEN and CDR2 is SYDVKM. The CDR3 region is CASSRGEKLFF. CDR3 bases: TGTGCCAGCAGCCGGGGGGAAAAACTGTTTTTT. The full variable domain, with the rest looked up from reference TRBV28 and TRBJ1-4, is DVKVTQSSRYLVKRTGEKVFLECVQDMDHENMFWYRQDPGLGLRLIYFSYDVKMKEKGDIPEGYSVSREKKERFSLILESASTNQTSMYLCASSRGEKLFFGSGTQLSVL.

This chain connects TRBV18 to TRBJ2-5; tentative D call: TRBD1 (5 bases). CDR3 length: 16 residues. Germline CDR1 reads KGHSH; CDR2 reads LQKENI. V shed 5 bases and J shed 3 bases, with 19 bases lying between them. The CDR3 DNA sequence: TGTGCCAGCTCAGAGAAAACCCTGGGCAGGGAAGAGACCCAGTACTTC. Translating gives CASSEKTLGREETQYF.

In the case of this clone: One junction end does not reproduce the germline sequence, and a read error may be involved. The chain uses TRBV19 and TRBJ1-3, with 10 bases that match TRBD1. CDR1 and CDR2 (germline): LNHDA, SQIVND (reference sequence). The CDR3 length is 15 residues. The CDR3 is CASSPRGGTGAPMDF. The CDR3 DNA follows: TGTGCCAGTAGTCCTCGTGGAGGGACAGGGGCTCCTATGGATTTT.

The rearrangement uses TRBV7-9 and TRBJ1-2; TRBD1 aligns across 10 bases. CDR3 length equals 17 residues. Germline loops: CDR1 SEHNR, CDR2 FQNEAQ (reference sequence). V was clipped by 4 bases and J by 5 bases; unmatched bases: 13. CDR3 amino acids: CASSSDASGQGGYGYTF. The CDR3 coding sequence is TGTGCCAGCAGCTCCGACGCCTCTGGACAGGGGGGGTATGGCTACACCTTC. Combining the CDR3 with reference TRBV7-9 and TRBJ1-2 gives the whole variable domain DTGVSQNPRHKITKRGQNVTFRCDPISEHNRLYWYRQTLGQGPEFLTYFQNEAQLEKSRLLSDRFSAERPKGSFSTLEIQRTEQGDSAMYLCASSSDASGQGGYGYTFGSGTRLTVV.

CDR3 DNA sequence: TGTGCCAGTAGTTTCTGGCCTAACTATGGCTACACCTTC. Translation gives CASSFWPNYGYTF. The chain couples TRBV19 to TRBJ1-2; D is undetermined. The CDR3 covers 13 residues. Germline CDR1 LNHDA, CDR2 SQIVND (reference sequence). Between the trimmed V and J ends, which lost 5 bases and 0 bases, there was a span of 7 bases.

This sequence joins TRBV5-8 and TRBJ2-2; 10 bases map to TRBD2. Looked up from germline, CDR1 is SGHTS and CDR2 is YDEGEE. The CDR3 runs 17 residues. The V segment lost 2 bases and the J segment 2 bases; nucleotides outside the gene matches: 6. DNA of the CDR3: TGTGCCAGCAGCTTTATCGGACTAGCGGAAAACACCGGGGAGCTGTTTTTT. Translating it yields CASSFIGLAENTGELFF.

This clone was detected ten times or more. The CDR3 reads CATSGVIAGGLETQYF. The CDR3 nucleotides are TGTGCCACCAGCGGGGTTATTGCGGGAGGGCTAGAGACCCAGTACTTC. This rearrangement joins TRBV15 to TRBJ2-5; 9 bases are a match to TRBD2. The CDR3 sequence is 16 residues long. Germline V CDR1 and CDR2: LNHNV, YYDKDF (reference sequence). Trimming at V came to 5 bases and at J to 4 bases, leaving 11 bases not matched to a gene.

The chain joins TRBV5-1 to TRBJ2-5, with 9 positions matching TRBD2. Per the germline V gene, CDR1 is SGHRS and CDR2 is YFSETQ. The CDR3 sequence is 16 residues long. Losses at the gene ends were 2 bases for V and 1 base for J; bases not matched to a gene: 6. CDR3 in DNA: TGCGCCAGCAGCTTTTCGACTAGCGGCCCCCAAGAGACCCAGTACTTC. It encodes CASSFSTSGPQETQYF.

The CDR3 here is CASSLWGETGSYEQYF. In DNA, the CDR3 is TGTGCCAGCAGTTTATGGGGGGAGACAGGTTCCTACGAGCAGTACTTC. The rearrangement uses TRBV28 and TRBJ2-7; tentative D call: TRBD1 (6 bases). The V gene's germline CDR1 is MDHEN and CDR2 SYDVKM. This CDR3 is 16 amino acids long. The V and J ends lost 0 bases and 1 base respectively, with 13 bases between them. The whole variable domain, remainder taken from reference TRBV28 and TRBJ2-7, is DVKVTQSSRYLVKRTGEKVFLECVQDMDHENMFWYRQDPGLGLRLIYFSYDVKMKEKGDIPEGYSVSREKKERFSLILESASTNQTSMYLCASSLWGETGSYEQYFGPGTRLTVT.

This clone was detected a few times. The rearrangement links TRBV2 to TRBJ1-6; D is possibly TRBD1 (6 bases). This CDR3 has 15 residues. The germline CDR1 and CDR2 sequences are SNHLY and FYNNEI. Trimming removed 8 bases at V and 0 bases at J, with 11 bases between. The CDR3 sequence: CASGQLSSYNSPLHF. The CDR3 DNA reads as TGTGCCAGCGGACAGCTTAGCTCCTATAATTCACCCCTCCACTTT.